This T cell receptor (beta chain) was sequenced in a study of blood T cell repertoires in COVID-19. Across the whole study: Sample material is recorded as cDNA or gDNA derived from T cells, B-cell-depleted T cells, or PBMCs.

Germline lookup yields CDR1 SGHRS and CDR2 YFSETQ. The CDR3 is 16 amino acids. The ends lost 6 bases at V and 2 bases at J; junction bases unmatched: 13. Clones were read by immunoSEQ multiplex PCR, and TCRdb kept only the in-frame ones, dropping some. The sample has some 270,000 clones; around 86% are singletons. The genes are TRBV5-1 and TRBJ1-1; TRBD1 aligns across 7 bases. Source material: peripheral blood. This clonotype originated in a woman of 80 years or more with COVID-19, enrolled during active disease. CDR3 bases: TGCGCCAGCACCTACACAGGGGTGGGTTATAACACTGAAGCTTTCTTT. It yields the protein CASTYTGVGYNTEAFF.